This paragraph covers one TCR beta chain sequence. Its antigen is unidentified. The entry originates in a study of vaccination effects on CD4 cells after COVID-19. Study-level results: Marked clonal contraction of both clone types appeared late after vaccination.

The method was immunoSEQ multiplex PCR; TCRdb's version includes in-frame clones alone and lacks a portion of them. The table lists about 24,000 clones, more than 80% of them singletons. Germline-derived CDR1 and CDR2 are SGHTA and FQGNSA. The CDR3 covers 15 residues. V was shortened by 3 bases and J by 1 base, with 10 bases between the two germline ends. ViraFEST used viral peptide pools to expand antigen-specific CD4+ T cells before sequencing. It was after roughly ten days of culture that CD4+ T cells were isolated. Participants were vaccinated with two doses of either the BNT162b2 or mRNA-1273 vaccine.

This TCR derives from a human donor who received a COVID-19 vaccine. Some clones in this sample may be carry-over from other donors' samples. V usage is TRBV7-2 and J usage is TRBJ2-1; tentative D call: TRBD2 (5 bases). The material sequenced was CD4+ T cells from PBMCs cultured with SARS-CoV-2 spike peptides, taken after COVID-19 vaccination. The CDR3 DNA reads as TGTGCCAGCAGCTTCGGGATTACTTCCTACAATGAGCAGTTCTTC. It is translated as CASSFGITSYNEQFF. The variable domain in full, completed from reference TRBV7-2 and TRBJ2-1, reads GAGVSQSPSNKVTEKGKDVELRCDPISGHTALYWYRQSLGQGLEFLIYFQGNSAPDKSGLPSDRFSAERTGGSVSTLTIQRTQQEDSAVYLCASSFGITSYNEQFFGPGTRLTVL.